The clone carrying this TCR beta chain was detected once. Its specificity is not known. This sample was included in a study of cytomegalovirus exposure and HLA in healthy donors. Germline assignment: CDR1 MDHEN and CDR2 SYDVKM. J lost 4 bases, V lost 5 bases, and 9 bases had no gene match. The CDR3 sequence is 16 residues long. General observations from the study: Equally common other TCR beta chains were less clonally expanded than HLA-associated ones, a later analysis found.

Researchers ran the PCR with 60 Vbeta and 13 Jbeta primers. Profiled with immunoSEQ multiplex PCR; TCRdb holds only in-frame clones, not every one. The table includes 200,000 to 250,000 clones, approximately 82% detected once. The TCR was taken from a male donor in good health and CMV-seronegative. Input material: PBMCs. The genes are TRBV28 and TRBJ2-3; 10 bases are a match to TRBD2. CDR3 region: CASSQVLLAGADTQYF. The CDR3 nucleotides read TGTGCCAGCAGTCAAGTTCTTCTAGCGGGAGCAGATACGCAGTATTTT.